The rows below give T cell receptor beta chains drawn from one sample of a study of CD8+CD57+ T cells in acquired aplastic anemia. From the reads, TCRdb called clonotypes with MiXCR, one entry per CDR3 protein. The table shows about 160,000 distinct CDR3 sequences, with 65% to 75% occurring only once. Material for sequencing was sorted CD4+, CD8+, or CD8+CD57+ T cells (not recorded which) from PBMCs. The receptors come from a human donor with aplastic anemia. Each CDR3 is given with its conserved first and last residue. Each record gives: J gene, clone size, D gene, V gene, CDR3 DNA, CDR3 protein. A D gene is named only where the DNA matches it firmly. Clone size is shown for a subset of rows, as once, few, many or a class of expanded clone.

>TRBJ2-7|many|TRBD2|TRBV28
TGTGCCAGCACGCCGGCGGGACTAGAGCCCTGGCAGTACTTC
CASTPAGLEPWQYF
>TRBJ2-7|once|TRBD2|TRBV7-9
TGCGCCAGCAGCCCACCTGGGGGCGGGGGGGCCCCCGAGCAGTACTTC
CASSPPGGGGAPEQYF
>TRBJ1-2|few|NA|TRBV7-2
TGTGCCAGCAGCTTAGGCGTCTCGGCCTATGGCTACACCTTC
CASSLGVSAYGYTF
>TRBJ2-5|once|NA|TRBV20-1
TGCAGTGCTACGGGGACGGCCGAGACCCAGTACTTC
CSATGTAETQYF
>TRBJ2-2|NA|TRBD1|TRBV7-3
TGTGCCAGCAGCCGGGTGACAGGGACCGGGGAGCTGTTTTTT
CASSRVTGTGELFF
>TRBJ2-7|NA|TRBD1|TRBV20-1
TGCAGTGCTCCGGACAGGGGCGGAGAGCAGTACTTC
CSAPDRGGEQYF
>TRBJ2-1|many|TRBD2|TRBV6-4
TGTGCCAGCAGCCAGGGGACTAGCGACTACAATGAGCAGTTCTTC
CASSQGTSDYNEQFF
>TRBJ2-7|NA|NA|TRBV7-9
TGTGCCCTAGCCCAAGAGGGGGATTACGAGCAGTACTTC
CALAQEGDYEQYF
>TRBJ2-1|NA|TRBD2|TRBV5-1
TGTGCCAGCAGCTTAGTCCTCCCCCGAGGCGGGAGAGGCAATGAGCAGTTCTTC
CASSLVLPRGGRGNEQFF
>TRBJ2-3|once|TRBD1|TRBV7-9
TGTGCCAGCAGCTGGGACAGGGGTAAGGTTATCACAGATACGCAGTATTTT
CASSWDRGKVITDTQYF
>TRBJ2-6|NA|TRBD1|TRBV7-9
TGTGCCAGCAGCTTAGGGGACAGGGGACCCTCTGGGGCCAACGTCCTGACTTTC
CASSLGDRGPSGANVLTF
>TRBJ1-6|NA|NA|TRBV15
TGTGCCACCAGCAGAGATCGTGGTAGCTCCTATAATTCACCCCTCCACTTT
CATSRDRGSSYNSPLHF
>TRBJ2-7|NA|TRBD2|TRBV20-1
TGCAGTGCTAGGTACGGCTGGGGGGGGAACGAGCAGTACTTC
CSARYGWGGNEQYF
>TRBJ2-3|NA|TRBD1|TRBV10-3
TGTGCCATCAGGACAGGGGGCACAGATATGCAGTATTTT
CAIRTGGTDMQYF
>TRBJ2-7|NA|NA|TRBV7-9
TGTGCCAGCGGACCGTCCGGACCCGAGCAGTACTTC
CASGPSGPEQYF
>TRBJ1-5|NA|TRBD1|TRBV19
TGTGCCAGTACCACCCCGGACAGGACTCATCAGCCCCAGCATTTT
CASTTPDRTHQPQHF
>TRBJ2-2|NA|NA|TRBV24-1
TGTGCCAGCAGTCCTGGGGGAGAAACCGGGGAGCTGTTTTTT
CASSPGGETGELFF
>TRBJ2-3|NA|TRBD2|TRBV10-3
TGTGCCATCAGTGAGTCGAAGGGACTACTGAGCACAGATACGCAGTATTTT
CAISESKGLLSTDTQYF
>TRBJ2-5|many|NA|TRBV6-4
TGTGCCAGCAGTGAGGGTAACGGGCAAGAGACCCAGTACTTC
CASSEGNGQETQYF
>TRBJ1-2|few|NA|TRBV7-8
TGTGCCAGCAGCTCAACGACAGGTATTGCCTATGGCTACACCTTC
CASSSTTGIAYGYTF
>TRBJ1-1|NA|TRBD1|TRBV15
TGTGCCACCAGCACTGACAGGGAATACACTGAAGCTTTCTTT
CATSTDREYTEAFF
>TRBJ2-5|NA|TRBD2|TRBV20-1
TGCAGTGCTGGCCCCCTAGCGGGGGGAGACGAGACCCAGTACTTC
CSAGPLAGGDETQYF
>TRBJ1-1|NA|NA|TRBV6-4
TGTGCCAGCAGTGACTCGAACACCGGGGAGAGCACTGAAGCTTTCTTT
CASSDSNTGESTEAFF
>TRBJ2-6|NA|NA|TRBV7-9
TGTGCCAGCAGCTTCCCGCCCTCTGGGGCCAACGTCCTGACTTTC
CASSFPPSGANVLTF
>TRBJ2-7|NA|NA|TRBV7-2
TGTGCCAGCACCCCCCCCTCGGGCGAGCAGTACTTC
CASTPPSGEQYF
>TRBJ2-7|once|NA|TRBV28
TGTGCCAGCAGTACCACTAGTGTTTACGAGCAGTACTTC
CASSTTSVYEQYF
>TRBJ2-7|NA|NA|TRBV20-1
TGCAGTGCTAGAGTTCGCCGGGCAAGCTCCTACGAGCAGTACTTC
CSARVRRASSYEQYF
>TRBJ2-3|NA|NA|TRBV9
TGCGCCAGCAGTCCGGGCCAAGGGACAGATACGCAGTATTTT
CASSPGQGTDTQYF